This T cell receptor beta chain was profiled in a study of T cell responses to AZD1222 COVID-19 vaccine. Study conclusions and caveats: Just five to seven people given AZD1222 tested seropositive at baseline. Reportedly, close to half of spike-specific TCRs are directed against unmutated variant regions. Spike-specific TCR breadth and depth grew following two AZD1222 doses. The donor cohort was predominantly white British with a female majority, and clonal diversity may have been underestimated.

Concerning this clone: What it binds is unknown.

Clones were sequenced by immunoSEQ multiplex PCR, and TCRdb holds only the in-frame ones, with some missing. Of 150,000 to 250,000 clones listed, approximately 95% are singletons. Germline V gene lookup returns CDR1 LNHDA and CDR2 SQIVND (reference sequence). V was shortened by 3 bases and J by 5 bases, with 13 bases between the two germline ends. The CDR3 extends over 14 amino acids. This rearrangement joins TRBV19 to TRBJ1-2; D is unclear. The sequence came from an adult who received the AZD1222 COVID-19 vaccine. The sample in question was peripheral blood, obtained 28 days after the second AZD1222 dose. The CDR3 sequence: CASSMGGFLYGYTF. The CDR3 bases are TGTGCCAGTAGTATGGGAGGATTCCTATATGGCTACACCTTC. Together with reference TRBV19 and TRBJ1-2, the CDR3 gives the full variable domain: DGGITQSPKYLFRKEGQNVTLSCEQNLNHDAMYWYRQDPGQGLRLIYYSQIVNDFQKGDIAEGYSVSREKKESFPLTVTSAQKNPTAFYLCASSMGGFLYGYTFGSGTRLTVV.